This TCR beta chain was captured by sequencing in a study of T cell repertoires in cytomegalovirus infection. Study context: It can be stated that public TCR beta signatures indicated CMV infection as well as a matching HLA type. Study-wide points: CMV-specific TCR beta clonotypes restricted by HLA-C dominated the ex vivo response.

The CDR3 has 15 amino acids. In germline, CDR1 is SGHKS, CDR2 YYEKEE (reference sequence). Trimming stripped 4 bases from V and 0 bases from J, with 13 bases between. A remark on this clonotype: Its specificity is unknown.

MiXCR, applied by TCRdb to the reads, yields one record per CDR3 protein. The repertoire includes 200,000 to 300,000 distinct CDR3 sequences, 8% to 9.5% of them detected once, and more than 13% sits in the top ten. What was sequenced was PBMCs. The origin of this receptor is a human donor in good health (CMV status not recorded). Some clones in this sample may be carry-over from other donors' samples. The chain joins TRBV5-5 to TRBJ1-1; D is perhaps TRBD1 (5 bases). The CDR3 DNA follows: TGTGCCAGCAGCACCGCCAGCAGGGTGAACACTGAAGCTTTCTTT. Amino acids: CASSTASRVNTEAFF.